The text below deals with one T cell receptor (beta chain). No antigen is known for it. This sample stems from a study of CXCR3-negative and CXCR3-positive naive CD8 T cells. Study outcomes and limitations: The TRBV-TRBJ usage of naive CXCR3-negative and CXCR3-positive cells was similar, but that of memory cells differed.

5' RACE that incorporated UMI labels was used to prepare the TRB cDNA libraries. TCRdb re-called the 5' RACE reads and shows each CDR3 protein once, DNA omitted. Its table records tens of thousands of distinct CDR3 sequences. Per CD8+ T cell subset, triplicate sorts of 300,000 cells each were done. Cells that were CD45RO-CCR7+CD27+CD95- constituted naive CD8+ T cells. The CDR3 runs 14 residues. Germline CDR1 LNHNV, CDR2 YYDKDF (reference sequence). This TCR was sampled from a human donor in good health. Some clones in this sample may be carry-over from other donors' samples. The genes are TRBV15 and TRBJ1-2. Input material: naive CXCR3- CD8+ T cells from blood. As for subset: CD45RO-CCR7+CD27+CD95- naive CD8+ T cells lacking CXCR3 (TNR3-). The CDR3 reads CATSRGGEHYGYTF.